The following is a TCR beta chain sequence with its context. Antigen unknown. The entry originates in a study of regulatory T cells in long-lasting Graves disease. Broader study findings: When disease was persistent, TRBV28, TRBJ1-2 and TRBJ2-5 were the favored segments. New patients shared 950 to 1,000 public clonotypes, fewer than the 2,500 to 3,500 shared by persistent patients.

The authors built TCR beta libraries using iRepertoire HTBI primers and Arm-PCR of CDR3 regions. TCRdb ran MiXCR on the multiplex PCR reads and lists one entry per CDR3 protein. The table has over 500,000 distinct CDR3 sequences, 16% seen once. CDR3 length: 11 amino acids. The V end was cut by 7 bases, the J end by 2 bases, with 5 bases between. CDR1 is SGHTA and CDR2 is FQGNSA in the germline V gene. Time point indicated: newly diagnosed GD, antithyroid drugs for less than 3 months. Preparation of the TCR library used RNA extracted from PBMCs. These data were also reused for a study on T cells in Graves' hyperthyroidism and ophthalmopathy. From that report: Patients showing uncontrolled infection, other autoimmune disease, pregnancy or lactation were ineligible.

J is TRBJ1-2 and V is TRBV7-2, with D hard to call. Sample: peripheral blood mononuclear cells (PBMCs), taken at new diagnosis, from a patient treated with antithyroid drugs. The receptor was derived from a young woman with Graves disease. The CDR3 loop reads CASTLNYGYTF. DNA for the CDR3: TGTGCCAGCACGCTAAACTATGGCTACACCTTC.